This T cell receptor (beta chain) was identified during a study of blood T cell repertoires in COVID-19 (dated by TCRdb to the early 2020s). For the study in its entirety: Samples covering the acute and convalescent phases of COVID-19 were provided by collaborators in the United States, Italy and Spain. The material from the prospective study consisted of cDNA or gDNA derived from T cells, B-cell-depleted T cells, or PBMCs. The dataset comprised deeply sampled blood TCRbeta repertoires from subjects exposed to, actively infected with, or recovered from COVID-19. A freely available public database, intended as a resource for researchers studying the immune response to SARS-CoV-2, is where the repertoires were released. The samples were drawn from two sources: the first 160 participants of the ongoing ImmuneRACE study, and about 1,300 subjects contributed by 6 global collaborators. The sample metadata nearly always contained a de-identified subject ID, COVID-19 status, age in years and sex. HLA class I and class II types, where available, came from metadata supplied by the sample provider rather than from assay-based typing. Broader findings and caveats from the paper: The quantity of clinical and demographic metadata differed by source and by participant and was supplied without curation.

In Seattle, one collaborating source enrolled patients while the infection was active and tracked those patients longitudinally over the course of disease. Each collaborating institution followed its own protocols to collect whole blood in K2EDTA tubes. For TCRbeta analysis, collaborators shipped samples in one of three forms: frozen whole blood, isolated PBMCs, or DNA extracted from either of those sample types. TCRbeta CDR3 regions were amplified from genomic DNA by means of the immunoSEQ Assay, a bias-controlled multiplex PCR. In the authors' own workflow: Nucleated cell counts per sample were estimated from amplification of reference gene primers within the assay. To quantify the absolute abundance of each unique TCRbeta CDR3 rearrangement, sequence reads were collapsed and filtered. For each sample, productive Simpson clonality was calculated as the square root of Simpson's diversity index over productive rearrangements. Sourced from immuneACCESS, this table was stored by TCRdb with only in-frame sequences that have V and J called. A share of the clones is absent; for the studies checked, an unresolved V gene accounts for under half, and the remainder has no known explanation. V, J and clone size reflect that table, while D and trimming were determined from the DNA. The sample includes approximately 210,000 clones, with around 95% observed a single time. The ten top clones hold 0.6% to 0.9% of the sample.

Including the terminal cysteine and phenylalanine, the CDR3 comprises 12 residues. Just CDR3 DNA is preserved here, 36 bases in frame from base 1. As encoded in the germline V gene, CDR1 is SGHAT while CDR2 is FQNNGV. V sheds 1 base and J sheds 7 bases, leaving 8 bases between their ends. Concerning this clone itself: The clone's antigen remains unknown. No qualities accompany the bases; no much larger clone lies one base away.

The clonotype comes from a man aged 25 to 40 with COVID-19, enrolled during active disease. The V and J genes are TRBV11-2 and TRBJ2-7; no D segment can be confidently identified. The specimen was peripheral blood. The CDR3 here reads CASSLVLSEQYF. The sequenced DNA: TGTGCCAGCAGCTTAGTACTCTCAGAGCAGTACTTC.